One sample yielded the 25 T cell receptor beta chains listed below, sequenced in a study of blood T cell repertoires in COVID-19 (dated by TCRdb to the early 2020s). Libraries were built with the immunoSEQ multiplex PCR assay. Drawn from immuneACCESS, this table holds only the in-frame rearrangements with V and J called that TCRdb kept. Clones are partly lost; checked studies trace under half to an unresolved V gene and leave the rest unexplained. The sample contains fewer than 250,000 clones, approximately 86% of them found a single time. The top ten clones comprise approximately 0.69% of the sample. The sample comprised peripheral blood. These receptors were obtained from a man in his forties with acute or convalescent COVID-19.

The chain recombines TRBV12-3 or TRBV12-4 with TRBJ1-4; 7 nucleotides align to TRBD1. The J segment lost 11 bases and the V segment lost 4 bases, leaving 7 bases of the junction unmatched. There are 13 residues in the CDR3. CDR3 in amino acids: CASSSFVQGKLFF. CDR3 in DNA: TGTGCCAGCAGTTCTTTCGTACAGGGGAAACTGTTTTTT.

This clone was observed a single time. The genes are TRBV28 and TRBJ2-1, with 12 bases that match TRBD2. J gave up 11 bases and V 2 bases, and 4 bases lay outside the gene matches. There are 14 residues in the CDR3. Per germline, CDR1 MDHEN and CDR2 SYDVKM. In DNA form, the CDR3 reads TGTGCCAGCAGTTTAGCTAGCGGGAGGGGGAAGCAGTTCTTC. This translates into CASSLASGRGKQFF.

The chain joins TRBV6-6 to TRBJ2-1, with TRBD1 as a possible D gene (6 bases). Trimming removed 8 bases from V and 2 bases from J, with 13 bases in between. Looked up from germline, CDR1 is MNHNY and CDR2 is SVGAGI (reference sequence). The CDR3 totals 14 residues. CDR3 sequence: CASYRESAYNEQFF. The CDR3 DNA sequence: TGTGCCAGCTACAGGGAGAGCGCCTACAATGAGCAGTTCTTC.

The chain uses TRBV5-1 and TRBJ1-2, with 8 bases that match TRBD1. Trimming cost V 4 bases and J 4 bases; bases outside gene matches: 9. The CDR3 contains 15 residues. Germline V gives CDR1 SGHRS, CDR2 YFSETQ. Here the CDR3 reads CASSPAPQGVYGYTF. For the CDR3, the DNA is TGCGCCAGCAGCCCAGCACCACAGGGGGTCTATGGCTACACCTTC.

This clone was counted once. The CDR3, as DNA: TGTGCCAGCAGCGAAAAGGGGCAAGAGACCCAGTACTTC. Residues: CASSEKGQETQYF. The chain combines TRBV5-4 with TRBJ2-5; D is perhaps TRBD1 (5 bases). CDR3 length: 13 amino acids. CDR1 SGHNT and CDR2 YYREEE come from the germline V gene (reference sequence). Trimming took 4 bases from V and 2 from J, leaving 9 bases between them.

This clone was seen a single time. The V call is TRBV7-8, the J call TRBJ2-7; 7 bases match TRBD2. Germline CDR1 reads SGHVS; CDR2 reads FQNEAQ. The CDR3 has 17 amino acids. V lost 1 base, J lost 7 bases, and 16 bases stayed unmatched. This CDR3 is CASSLGGGSLPLSEQYF. The DNA for the CDR3 is TGTGCCAGCAGCTTAGGGGGGGGGTCCCTCCCGTTAAGTGAGCAGTACTTC.

CDR3 loop: CASSFATNTGELFF. As DNA, the CDR3 is TGTGCCAGCAGTTTCGCTACGAACACCGGGGAGCTGTTTTTT. The chain combines TRBV28 with TRBJ2-2; D ambiguous. V was shortened by 3 bases and J by 0 bases, with 5 bases between the two germline ends. Germline CDR1 reads MDHEN; CDR2 reads SYDVKM. The CDR3 totals 14 residues. The full variable domain, its missing parts supplied by reference TRBV28 and TRBJ2-2, is DVKVTQSSRYLVKRTGEKVFLECVQDMDHENMFWYRQDPGLGLRLIYFSYDVKMKEKGDIPEGYSVSREKKERFSLILESASTNQTSMYLCASSFATNTGELFFGEGSRLTVL.

V is TRBV19 and J is TRBJ2-3; tentatively, D is TRBD2 (6 bases). Trimming removed 6 bases from V and 0 bases from J, with 10 bases in between. Germline CDR1 and CDR2: LNHDA and SQIVND (reference sequence). The CDR3 is 14 residues long. In nucleotides, the CDR3 is TGTGCCAGTAGAACTAGCTCTAGCACAGATACGCAGTATTTT. It codes for CASRTSSSTDTQYF.

This chain uses TRBV27 with TRBJ2-1; D call uncertain. The CDR3 has 17 amino acids. Trimming left V 5 bases short and J 0 bases short, with 17 bases between. Germline V gene sequence: CDR1 MNHEY, CDR2 SMNVEV (reference sequence). In nucleotides, the CDR3 is TGTGCCAGCAGTCCCGATGGGCGATTCAGCTCCTACAATGAGCAGTTCTTC. The encoded protein is CASSPDGRFSSYNEQFF.

The chain links TRBV27 to TRBJ2-7; D might be TRBD1 (6 bases). V gave up 5 bases and J gave up 5 bases, with 13 bases separating them. The germline CDR1 and CDR2 sequences are MNHEY and SMNVEV (reference sequence). This CDR3 is built from 13 residues. DNA for the CDR3: TGTGCCAGCAGTCTTACCTACAGGGACGAGCAGTACTTC. It is translated as CASSLTYRDEQYF.

The J gene is TRBJ1-2, the V gene TRBV2; D gene ambiguous. Germline V CDR1 and CDR2: SNHLY, FYNNEI. Trimming pared 8 bases from V and 6 bases from J, leaving 13 bases between. This CDR3 comprises 12 residues. CDR3 sequence reads: CASLLRQNGYTF. DNA for the CDR3: TGTGCCAGCCTTCTGAGACAAAATGGCTACACCTTC.

The chain is built from TRBV18 and TRBJ1-6; D perhaps matches TRBD1 (6 bases). CDR1 and CDR2 from the germline V gene are KGHSH and LQKENI. V lost 5 bases, J lost 5 bases, and 13 bases lay in between. The CDR3 extends over 15 amino acids. CDR3 sequence (DNA): TGTGCCAGCTCATCAGGCAGGGGTCATAATTCACCCCTCCACTTT. As protein: CASSSGRGHNSPLHF.

The chain recombines TRBV30 with TRBJ1-5; D gene ambiguous. The CDR3 loop spans 14 amino acids. V was clipped by 5 bases and J by 1 base, with 12 bases between them. Per the germline V gene, CDR1 is GTSNPN and CDR2 is SVGIG (reference sequence). CDR3 in DNA: TGTGCCTGGTCTGGGGAGGTAAGCAATCAGCCCCAGCATTTT. Encoded protein: CAWSGEVSNQPQHF.

The chain combines TRBV16 with TRBJ2-7, with D uncertain. Germline loops: CDR1 KGHSY, CDR2 FQNENV. This CDR3 is built from 14 residues. V lost 0 bases and J lost 3, with 9 bases in between. CDR3 sequence reads: CASSQSSHSYEQYF. The CDR3 DNA is TGTGCCAGCAGCCAATCGTCGCACAGCTACGAGCAGTACTTC.

The chain links TRBV27 to TRBJ2-1; D is undetermined. The CDR3 totals 12 residues. V lost 3 bases and J lost 7, with 7 bases in between. Germline lookup yields CDR1 MNHEY and CDR2 SMNVEV (reference sequence). The CDR3 protein is CASSFPGNEQFF. The CDR3 DNA reads as TGTGCCAGCAGTTTTCCGGGTAATGAGCAGTTCTTC.

J is TRBJ1-2 and V is TRBV19; 9 nucleotides align to TRBD1. Trimming removed 6 bases from V and 2 bases from J; junction bases left unmatched: 4. This CDR3 spans 14 amino acids. Germline assignment: CDR1 LNHDA and CDR2 SQIVND (reference sequence). CDR3 amino acids: CASSLDRGNYGYTF. As DNA, the CDR3 is TGTGCCAGTAGCCTTGACAGGGGGAACTATGGCTACACCTTC.

This chain links TRBV5-1 with TRBJ1-2; TRBD1 matches at 11 bases. Trimming at V came to 4 bases and at J to 4 bases, leaving 6 bases not matched to a gene. Germline lookup yields CDR1 SGHRS and CDR2 YFSETQ. This CDR3 has 15 amino acids. CDR3 DNA sequence: TGCGCCAGCAGCGAATGGACAGGGGGCGGCTATGGCTACACCTTC. Amino acid sequence: CASSEWTGGGYGYTF.

This clone was seen a single time. This chain links TRBV6-2 or TRBV6-3 with TRBJ2-1, with 10 bases aligning to TRBD1. The germline V gene has CDR1 MNHEY and CDR2 SVGEGT. V lost 5 bases and J lost 0; bases outside the gene matches: 16. This CDR3 region has 20 residues. CDR3 sequence: CASSGSQTGGASSSYNEQFF. The CDR3 nucleotides read TGTGCCAGCAGTGGTTCCCAGACAGGGGGCGCGTCTAGCTCCTACAATGAGCAGTTCTTC.

J is TRBJ1-1 and V is TRBV15, with 9 bases lining up with TRBD1. This CDR3 contains 13 residues. Germline CDR1 is LNHNV and CDR2 is YYDKDF (reference sequence). V was pared by 8 bases and J by 1 base, with 2 bases of the junction left unmatched. Written as DNA, the CDR3 is TGTGCCACCGGGACAGGGTGGAACACTGAAGCTTTCTTT. The encoded protein is CATGTGWNTEAFF.

The J gene is TRBJ2-1, the V gene TRBV4-2; D is possibly TRBD1 (6 bases). This CDR3 is 17 amino acids long. Germline CDR1 is LGHNA and CDR2 is YNFKEQ. The germline V and J ends were trimmed by 4 bases and 6 bases, with 22 bases remaining between them. CDR3 coding DNA: TGTGCCAGCAGCCCCGCAGGGGCGGGCCCCCGGGGCAATGAGCAGTTCTTC. Its translation is CASSPAGAGPRGNEQFF.

This chain connects TRBV7-2 to TRBJ1-5; possible D gene TRBD1, 5 bases. Trimming left V 5 bases short and J 0 bases short, with 20 bases between. This CDR3 region has 18 residues. In germline, CDR1 is SGHTA, CDR2 FQGNSA. The CDR3 spells CASSAAPAGPYSNQPQHF. The CDR3 region has the DNA TGTGCCAGCAGCGCAGCCCCCGCAGGGCCATATAGCAATCAGCCCCAGCATTTT.

The chain joins TRBV9 to TRBJ2-5, with D perhaps matching TRBD1 (5 bases). The CDR3 runs to 15 residues. CDR1 SGDLS and CDR2 YYNGEE come from the germline V gene. V was pared by 3 bases and J by 7 bases, with 19 bases between. The CDR3 DNA is TGTGCCAGCAGCGCCTATCTGACAGATTCCGGGACCCAGTACTTC. Translated, it gives CASSAYLTDSGTQYF. Based on the CDR3 plus reference TRBV9 and TRBJ2-5, the full variable domain is DSGVTQTPKHLITATGQRVTLRCSPRSGDLSVYWYQQSLDQGLQFLIQYYNGEERAKGNILERFSAQQFPDLHSELNLSSLELGDSALYFCASSAYLTDSGTQYFGPGTRLLVL.

This rearrangement joins TRBV4-3 to TRBJ2-6; D not certain. The CDR3 runs 15 residues. Germline CDR1 is LGHNA and CDR2 is YSLEER. Between the trimmed V and J ends, which lost 4 bases and 4 bases, there was a span of 11 bases. The CDR3 sequence: CASSPLAAGANVLTF. CDR3 coding DNA: TGCGCCAGCAGCCCACTGGCGGCCGGGGCCAACGTCCTGACTTTC.

The chain links TRBV29-1 to TRBJ2-1; D may be TRBD2 (5 bases). Trimming took 6 bases from V and 2 from J, leaving 17 bases between them. In germline, CDR1 is SQVTM, CDR2 ANQGSEA. The CDR3 totals 15 residues. CDR3 residues: CSVQNAGRAYNEQFF. The CDR3 nucleotides are TGCAGCGTCCAGAACGCGGGTAGGGCCTACAATGAGCAGTTCTTC.

The rearrangement links TRBV9 to TRBJ2-1, with 7 bases that match TRBD2. J lost 3 bases, V lost 3 bases, and 3 bases had no gene match. The CDR3 has 14 residues. Germline loops: CDR1 SGDLS, CDR2 YYNGEE. CDR3 sequence (DNA): TGTGCCAGCAGCGACCGGGACTACTACAATGAGCAGTTCTTC. Its translation: CASSDRDYYNEQFF.